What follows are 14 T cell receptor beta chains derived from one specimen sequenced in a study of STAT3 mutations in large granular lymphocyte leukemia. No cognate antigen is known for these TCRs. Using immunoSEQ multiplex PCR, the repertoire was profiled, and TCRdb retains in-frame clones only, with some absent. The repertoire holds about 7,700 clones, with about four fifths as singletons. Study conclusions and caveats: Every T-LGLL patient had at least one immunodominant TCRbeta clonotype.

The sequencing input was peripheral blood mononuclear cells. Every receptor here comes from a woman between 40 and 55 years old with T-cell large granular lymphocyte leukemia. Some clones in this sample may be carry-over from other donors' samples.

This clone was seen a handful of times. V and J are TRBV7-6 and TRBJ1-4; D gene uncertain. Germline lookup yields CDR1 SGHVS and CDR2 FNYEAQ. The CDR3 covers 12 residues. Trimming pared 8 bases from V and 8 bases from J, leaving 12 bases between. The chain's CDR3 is CASGILGEKLFF. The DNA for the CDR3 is TGTGCCAGCGGCATACTTGGAGAAAAACTGTTTTTT.

For the CDR3, the DNA is TGTGCCAGCAGTTACTCACAGGGCCTGAGCTCCTACGAGCAGTACTTC. Protein: CASSYSQGLSSYEQYF. This rearrangement joins TRBV6-6 to TRBJ2-7, with TRBD1 as a possible D gene (6 bases). The V and J ends lost 0 bases and 0 bases respectively, with 12 bases between them. The CDR3 is 16 amino acids. The V gene's germline CDR1 is MNHNY and CDR2 SVGAGI (reference sequence).

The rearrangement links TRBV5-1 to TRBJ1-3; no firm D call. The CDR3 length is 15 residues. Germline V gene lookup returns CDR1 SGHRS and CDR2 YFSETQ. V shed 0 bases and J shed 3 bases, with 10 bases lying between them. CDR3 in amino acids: CASSLGYSDGNTIYF. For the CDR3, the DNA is TGCGCCAGCAGCTTGGGCTACTCGGATGGAAACACCATATATTTT.

The CDR3 loop is CASSHQGGSYGYTF. CDR3 DNA sequence: TGTGCCAGCAGTCACCAGGGGGGTTCCTATGGCTACACCTTC. The chain uses TRBV6-5 and TRBJ1-2; the match to TRBD1 covers 7 bases. The CDR3 extends over 14 amino acids. With 5 bases clipped from V and 4 bases from J, the junction kept 7 bases outside the gene matches. Per the germline V gene, CDR1 is MNHEY and CDR2 is SVGAGI.

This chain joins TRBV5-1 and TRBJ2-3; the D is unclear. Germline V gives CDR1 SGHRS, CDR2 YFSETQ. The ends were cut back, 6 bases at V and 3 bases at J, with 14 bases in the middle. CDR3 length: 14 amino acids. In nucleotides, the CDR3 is TGCGCCAGCACCGAGGATCCTCAGACAGATACGCAGTATTTT. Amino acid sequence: CASTEDPQTDTQYF.

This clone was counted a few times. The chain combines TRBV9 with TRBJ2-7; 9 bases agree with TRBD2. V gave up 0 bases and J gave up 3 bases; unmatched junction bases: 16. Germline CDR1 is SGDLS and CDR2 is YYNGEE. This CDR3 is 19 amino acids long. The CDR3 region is CASSVEARSELAGFYEQYF. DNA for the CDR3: TGTGCCAGCAGCGTAGAGGCTCGATCGGAGCTAGCGGGGTTCTACGAGCAGTACTTC. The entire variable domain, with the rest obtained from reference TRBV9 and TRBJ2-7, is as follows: DSGVTQTPKHLITATGQRVTLRCSPRSGDLSVYWYQQSLDQGLQFLIQYYNGEERAKGNILERFSAQQFPDLHSELNLSSLELGDSALYFCASSVEARSELAGFYEQYFGPGTRLTVT.

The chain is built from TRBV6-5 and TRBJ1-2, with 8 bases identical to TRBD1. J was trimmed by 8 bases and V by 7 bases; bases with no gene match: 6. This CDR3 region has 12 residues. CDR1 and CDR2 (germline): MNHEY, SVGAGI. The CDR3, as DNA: TGTGCCAGCACAGGGGGCGACGGGGGCTACACCTTC. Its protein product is CASTGGDGGYTF.

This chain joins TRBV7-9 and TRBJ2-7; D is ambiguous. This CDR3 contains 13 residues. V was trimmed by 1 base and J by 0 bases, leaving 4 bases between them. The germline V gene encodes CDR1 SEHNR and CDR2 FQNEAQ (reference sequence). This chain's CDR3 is CASSLGISYEQYF. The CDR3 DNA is TGTGCCAGCAGCTTAGGGATCTCCTACGAGCAGTACTTC.

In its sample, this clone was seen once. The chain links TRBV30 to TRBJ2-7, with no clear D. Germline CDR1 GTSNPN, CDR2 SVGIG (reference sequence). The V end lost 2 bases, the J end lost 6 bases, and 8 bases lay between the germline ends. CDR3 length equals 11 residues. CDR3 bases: TGTGCCTGGAGTCCTGCCCGCGAGCAGTACTTC. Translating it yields CAWSPAREQYF.

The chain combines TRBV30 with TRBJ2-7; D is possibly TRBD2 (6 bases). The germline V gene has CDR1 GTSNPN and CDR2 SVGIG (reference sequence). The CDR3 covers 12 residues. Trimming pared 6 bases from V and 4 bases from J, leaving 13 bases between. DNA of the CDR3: TGTGCCTGTTATAGCGGAGAGTACGAGCAGTACTTC. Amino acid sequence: CACYSGEYEQYF. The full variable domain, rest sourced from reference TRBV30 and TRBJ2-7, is SQTIHQWPATLVQPVGSPLSLECTVEGTSNPNLYWYRQAAGRGLQLLFYSVGIGQISSEVPQNLSASRPQDRQFILSSKKLLLSDSGFYLCACYSGEYEQYFGPGTRLTVT.

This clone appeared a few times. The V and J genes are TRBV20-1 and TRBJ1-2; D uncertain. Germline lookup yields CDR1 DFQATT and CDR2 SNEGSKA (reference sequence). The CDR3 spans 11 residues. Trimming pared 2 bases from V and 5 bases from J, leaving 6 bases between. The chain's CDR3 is CSARNKYGYTF. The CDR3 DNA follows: TGCAGTGCTAGAAACAAGTATGGCTACACCTTC.

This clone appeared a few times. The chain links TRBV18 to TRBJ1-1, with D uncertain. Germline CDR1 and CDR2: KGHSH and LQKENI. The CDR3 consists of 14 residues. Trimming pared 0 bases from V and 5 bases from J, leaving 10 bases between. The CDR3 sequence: CASSPPHMWTEAFF. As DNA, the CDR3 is TGTGCCAGCTCACCACCACACATGTGGACTGAAGCTTTCTTT.

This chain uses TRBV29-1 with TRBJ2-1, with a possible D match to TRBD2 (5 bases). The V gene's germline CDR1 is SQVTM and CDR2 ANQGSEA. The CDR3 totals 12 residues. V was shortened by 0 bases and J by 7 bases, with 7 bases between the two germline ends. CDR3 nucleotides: TGCAGCGTTGAAGAACTAGGAAATGAGCAGTTCTTC. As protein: CSVEELGNEQFF.

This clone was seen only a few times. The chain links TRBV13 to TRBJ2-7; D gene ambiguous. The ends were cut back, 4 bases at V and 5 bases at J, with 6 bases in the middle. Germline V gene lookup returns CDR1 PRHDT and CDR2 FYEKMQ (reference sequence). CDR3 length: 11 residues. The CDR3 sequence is CASSSNNEQYF. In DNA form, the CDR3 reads TGTGCCAGCAGCTCCAACAACGAGCAGTACTTC.